This TCR beta chain was captured in a study of CD8+CD57+ T cells in acquired aplastic anemia. The sequenced patients had an expansion of CD8+CD57+ cells seen by flow cytometry. CDR3 and TCR beta VDJ profiling relied on genomic DNA as the template. TCRdb re-called the reads with MiXCR, one entry per CDR3 protein. The sample carries 310,000 or so distinct CDR3 sequences, approximately 60% recorded once. Sequencing was carried out using sorted CD4+, CD8+, or CD8+CD57+ T cells (not recorded which) from PBMCs. The clonotype was recovered from a human donor with aplastic anemia.

As DNA, the CDR3 is TGTGCCAGTTCTCCCGGCAAAAGGGCGGTGACTGAAGCTTTCTTT. Translated: CASSPGKRAVTEAFF. V and J are TRBV19 and TRBJ1-1; no reliable D call. This CDR3 contains 15 residues. CDR1 and CDR2 (germline): LNHDA, SQIVND (reference sequence). The ends were cut back, 8 bases at V and 5 bases at J, with 21 bases in the middle.